This T cell receptor beta chain was recorded in a study of PD-1 blockade in classical Hodgkin lymphoma. About the research overall: Patients in the cohort were put on intravenous nivolumab, 3 mg/kg every 2 weeks.

In every patient, relapse followed autologous stem cell transplantation, while exposure to brentuximab vedotin differed. Germline values: CDR1 MNHNY, CDR2 SVGAGI (reference sequence). V was shortened by 0 bases and J by 0 bases, with 8 bases between the two germline ends. CDR3 length equals 15 residues. Sequencing was performed with immunoSEQ multiplex PCR; in TCRdb, only in-frame clones are kept and a portion is missing. This table holds some 31,000 clones, 70% found once. V and J are TRBV6-6 and TRBJ1-2; no clear D. Material: peripheral blood mononuclear cells (PBMCs), obtained before the second cycle of nivolumab. The TCR originated in a human donor with classical Hodgkin lymphoma. The chain's CDR3 is CASSYSGVSNYGYTF. In DNA form, the CDR3 reads TGTGCCAGCAGTTACTCGGGCGTGTCTAACTATGGCTACACCTTC.